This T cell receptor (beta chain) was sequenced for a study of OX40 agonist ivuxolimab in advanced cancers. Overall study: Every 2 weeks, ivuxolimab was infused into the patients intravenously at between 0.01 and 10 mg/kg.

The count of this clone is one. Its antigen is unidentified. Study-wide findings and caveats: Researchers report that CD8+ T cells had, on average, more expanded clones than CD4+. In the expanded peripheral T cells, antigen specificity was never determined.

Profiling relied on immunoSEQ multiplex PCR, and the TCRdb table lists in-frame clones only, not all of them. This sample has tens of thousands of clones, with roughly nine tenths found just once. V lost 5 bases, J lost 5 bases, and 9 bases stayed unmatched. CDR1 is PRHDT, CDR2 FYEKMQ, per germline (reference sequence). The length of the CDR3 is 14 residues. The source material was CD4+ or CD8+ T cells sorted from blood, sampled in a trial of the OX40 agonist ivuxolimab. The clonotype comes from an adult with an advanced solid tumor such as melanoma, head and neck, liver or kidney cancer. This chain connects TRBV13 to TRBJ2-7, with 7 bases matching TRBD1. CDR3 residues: CASSTGQAGDEQYF. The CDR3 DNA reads TGTGCCAGCAGCACCGGACAGGCCGGGGACGAGCAGTACTTC.